The present T cell receptor beta chain was sequenced within a study of regulatory T cells in long-lasting Graves disease. Time point reported: persistent/refractory GD, antithyroid drugs over 5 years with positive TRAb. RNA from PBMCs was the source of the TCR library. Arm-PCR with iRepertoire HTBI primers amplified the CDR3 regions for these TCR beta libraries. A single record per CDR3 protein comes from TCRdb applying MiXCR to the multiplex PCR reads. The sample lists roughly 490,000 distinct CDR3 sequences, roughly 23% occurring once. This clonotype occurred a few times. Its antigen is still unknown. Germline V gives CDR1 PRHDT, CDR2 FYEKMQ (reference sequence). The CDR3 loop spans 13 amino acids. V was pared by 5 bases and J by 5 bases, with 12 bases between. General study findings and limits: TCR diversity was lower in persistent Graves' patients than in newly diagnosed ones. Between persistent patients, more than 2,500 public clonotypes were shared, exceeding the roughly 920 shared between new patients.

V is TRBV13 and J is TRBJ1-1; no clear D. This clonotype was obtained from a female donor with Graves disease. Material: peripheral blood mononuclear cells (PBMCs), obtained when the disease was refractory, from a patient treated with antithyroid drugs. The CDR3 DNA follows: TGTGCCAGCAGCGACGGGCGGAAGACTGAAGCTTTCTTT. It specifies CASSDGRKTEAFF.